This entry lists 24 T cell receptor beta chains sequenced from one sample in a study of cytomegalovirus exposure and HLA in healthy donors. The primer mix had 60 Vbeta and 13 Jbeta primers. The repertoire was sequenced with immunoSEQ multiplex PCR; TCRdb's copy has only in-frame clones and lacks some. Its clone listing holds 96,000 or so clones. Material for sequencing was PBMCs. These receptors were collected from a girl aged 5 to 17 in good health and CMV-seropositive.

This sequence joins TRBV9 and TRBJ2-7, with D maybe TRBD1 (5 bases). Germline V gives CDR1 SGDLS, CDR2 YYNGEE. V lost 0 bases, J lost 3 bases, and 13 bases lay in between. The CDR3 is 15 amino acids. CDR3: CASSVGQGANYEQYF. Written as DNA, the CDR3 is TGTGCCAGCAGCGTAGGGCAGGGCGCTAACTACGAGCAGTACTTC.

The chain is built from TRBV14 and TRBJ2-6, with TRBD2 as a possible D gene (6 bases). In germline, CDR1 is SGHDN, CDR2 FVKESK. The CDR3 length is 18 residues. The V gene lost 1 base and the J gene lost 2 bases, with 15 bases spanning the gap. CDR3 residues: CASSQVGRGRTGANVLTF. For the CDR3, the DNA is TGTGCCAGCAGCCAAGTTGGTCGGGGGAGGACTGGGGCCAACGTCCTGACTTTC.

The CDR3 reads CASRSSAEAFF. The CDR3 DNA follows: TGCGCCAGCAGGTCTTCCGCTGAAGCTTTCTTT. The chain joins TRBV5-1 to TRBJ1-1; D uncertain. Germline V lookup: CDR1 SGHRS, CDR2 YFSETQ. The CDR3 contains 11 residues. The V end was cut by 5 bases, the J end by 6 bases, with 8 bases between.

The rearrangement joins TRBV28 to TRBJ1-6; 9 nucleotides agree with TRBD1. Trimming took 3 bases from V and 4 from J; bases not matched to a gene: 7. The CDR3 contains 17 residues. CDR1 and CDR2 (germline): MDHEN, SYDVKM. The CDR3 DNA is TGTGCCAGCAGTTTCCTAACAGGGGGCTCGTATAATTCACCCCTCCACTTT. Translating gives CASSFLTGGSYNSPLHF.

The gene calls are TRBV4-1 and TRBJ2-7; D gene unclear. Germline V gene data show CDR1 as MGHRA and CDR2 as YSYEKL. CDR3 length equals 15 residues. Deletions cut 4 bases from V and 4 bases from J, with 17 bases between. The CDR3 sequence: CASSPSAATAYEQYV. CDR3 nucleotide sequence: TGCGCCAGCAGCCCTTCGGCGGCCACGGCATACGAGCAGTACGTC.

V is TRBV5-6 and J is TRBJ1-2, with 12 bases that match TRBD1. Germline CDR1 is SGHDT and CDR2 is YYEEEE. The CDR3 is 14 residues long. Trimming at V came to 2 bases and at J to 7 bases, leaving 3 bases not matched to a gene. The CDR3 DNA reads as TGTGCCAGCAGCTTTCGGGACAGGGGGCTTGGCTACACCTTC. As protein: CASSFRDRGLGYTF. The full variable domain, with the rest looked up from reference TRBV5-6 and TRBJ1-2, is DAGVTQSPTHLIKTRGQQVTLRCSPKSGHDTVSWYQQALGQGPQFIFQYYEEEERQRGNFPDRFSGHQFPNYSSELNVNALLLGDSALYLCASSFRDRGLGYTFGSGTRLTVV.

The genes are TRBV5-1 and TRBJ1-2, with TRBD1 as a possible D gene (6 bases). V was cut by 3 bases and J by 4 bases, with 7 bases left in between. Germline-derived CDR1 and CDR2 are SGHRS and YFSETQ. The CDR3 covers 12 residues. The CDR3 here is CASSSTGYGYTF. The CDR3 bases are TGCGCCAGCAGCTCGACAGGCTATGGCTACACCTTC. The whole variable domain, remainder taken from reference TRBV5-1 and TRBJ1-2, is KAGVTQTPRYLIKTRGQQVTLSCSPISGHRSVSWYQQTPGQGLQFLFEYFSETQRNKGNFPGRFSGRQFSNSRSEMNVSTLELGDSALYLCASSSTGYGYTFGSGTRLTVV.

V usage is TRBV9 and J usage is TRBJ2-7; D is possibly TRBD2 (5 bases). Per germline, CDR1 SGDLS and CDR2 YYNGEE. Trimming took 0 bases from V and 6 from J, leaving 10 bases between them. The CDR3 has 13 residues. CDR3: CASSVGSGVEQYF. The CDR3 coding sequence is TGTGCCAGCAGCGTAGGGTCCGGGGTCGAGCAGTACTTC.

The V call is TRBV5-5, the J call TRBJ1-1; D is ambiguous. Looked up from germline, CDR1 is SGHKS and CDR2 is YYEKEE (reference sequence). V lost 6 bases and J lost 1, with 13 bases in between. The CDR3 is 14 residues long. The CDR3 DNA reads TGTGCCAGCATCCCGAGGGCGGGGAACACTGAAGCTTTCTTT. As protein: CASIPRAGNTEAFF.

The genes are TRBV5-1 and TRBJ1-1, with D possibly being TRBD1 (6 bases). This CDR3 contains 15 residues. Trimming removed 4 bases from V and 3 bases from J, with 16 bases in between. Germline V gene lookup returns CDR1 SGHRS and CDR2 YFSETQ. The CDR3: CASSTVGQIYTEAFF. DNA of the CDR3: TGCGCCAGCAGCACGGTCGGACAGATCTACACTGAAGCTTTCTTT.

Here the CDR3 DNA reads TGTGCCTGGAGTCCACTAGCGATGGGCACCGGGGAGCTGTTTTTT. This codes for CAWSPLAMGTGELFF. This chain uses TRBV30 with TRBJ2-2; 7 positions agree with TRBD2. V gave up 2 bases and J gave up 4 bases; unmatched junction bases: 7. The CDR3 runs to 15 residues. Germline V gene sequence: CDR1 GTSNPN, CDR2 SVGIG (reference sequence).

The J gene is TRBJ2-6, the V gene TRBV6-5; D is undetermined. The V and J ends lost 7 bases and 0 bases respectively, with 7 bases between them. The CDR3 is 14 amino acids. Germline loops: CDR1 MNHEY, CDR2 SVGAGI. The CDR3 region is CASMEYSGANVLTF. CDR3 DNA: TGTGCCAGCATGGAGTACTCTGGGGCCAACGTCCTGACTTTC.

The chain recombines TRBV19 with TRBJ1-1, with a tentative D call TRBD1 (6 bases). Germline-derived CDR1 and CDR2 are LNHDA and SQIVND (reference sequence). The CDR3 sequence is 14 residues long. V gave up 4 bases and J gave up 7 bases, with 16 bases separating them. The CDR3 bases are TGTGCCAGTAGTACAAACCGGGACATCCGTGAAGCTTTCTTT. Translation: CASSTNRDIREAFF.

CDR3 bases: TGTGCCAGCACCGCGACAGGGGACGTTGACTACACCTTC. This codes for CASTATGDVDYTF. The chain carries TRBV27 and TRBJ1-2, with TRBD1 matching 8 bases. Germline loops: CDR1 MNHEY, CDR2 SMNVEV (reference sequence). The junction had 11 bases not matched to a gene; V was cut back by 7 bases and J by 10 bases. The CDR3 spans 13 residues.

This rearrangement joins TRBV21-1 to TRBJ1-1; the table's D call, TRBD1, has no DNA check behind it. TRBV21-1 corresponds to a pseudogene. The CDR3 sequence is 14 residues long. The CDR3 protein is CASTPLGQGTEAFF. The CDR3, as DNA: TGTGCCAGCACCCCGCTCGGACAGGGAACTGAAGCTTTCTTT.

The chain recombines TRBV6-5 with TRBJ2-2; D might be TRBD2 (5 bases). CDR1 MNHEY and CDR2 SVGAGI come from the germline V gene. There are 15 residues in the CDR3. Trimming stripped 6 bases from V and 0 bases from J, with 11 bases between. The CDR3 spells CASRAGVSNTGELFF. DNA of the CDR3: TGTGCCAGCAGAGCCGGGGTATCGAACACCGGGGAGCTGTTTTTT.

V usage is TRBV5-6 and J usage is TRBJ1-2; D is perhaps TRBD1 (6 bases). CDR1 and CDR2 from the germline V gene are SGHDT and YYEEEE. V shed 0 bases and J shed 5 bases, with 17 bases lying between them. This CDR3 contains 16 residues. In DNA form, the CDR3 reads TGTGCCAGCAGCTTGGAGCGGGACATTGAGACATATGGCTACACCTTC. Translating it yields CASSLERDIETYGYTF.

The chain recombines TRBV7-9 with TRBJ2-3, with TRBD2 matching 7 bases. Germline values: CDR1 SEHNR, CDR2 FQNEAQ (reference sequence). J lost 4 bases, V lost 6 bases, and 16 bases had no gene match. The CDR3 loop spans 17 amino acids. Written as DNA, the CDR3 is TGTGCCAGCAGTCCAGGCTGGGTAGCGGGTATCTCAGATACGCAGTATTTT. It specifies CASSPGWVAGISDTQYF.

V gene TRBV11-2 combines with J gene TRBJ1-1; D gene ambiguous. The V end lost 5 bases, the J end lost 2 bases, and 15 bases lay between the germline ends. Per germline, CDR1 SGHAT and CDR2 FQNNGV. This CDR3 spans 15 amino acids. In DNA form, the CDR3 reads TGTGCCAGCAGCCCCACCGGGCGGGGAAACACTGAAGCTTTCTTT. Protein: CASSPTGRGNTEAFF.

The chain uses TRBV27 and TRBJ1-2, with 9 bases matching TRBD1. CDR1 and CDR2 from the germline V gene are MNHEY and SMNVEV (reference sequence). The V and J ends lost 2 bases and 7 bases, in that order; junction bases with no gene match: 2. This CDR3 comprises 13 residues. CDR3 in DNA: TGTGCCAGCAGTTTAACAGGGGGCCGTGGCTACACCTTC. Translation: CASSLTGGRGYTF.

The chain employs TRBV2 and TRBJ1-4; D may be TRBD1 (5 bases). The CDR3 covers 16 residues. V was clipped by 6 bases and J by 7 bases, with 21 bases between them. CDR1 and CDR2 from the germline V gene are SNHLY and FYNNEI. DNA of the CDR3: TGTGCCAGCAGGGCCTCTCTAGGGGTTATTGGTGAAAAACTGTTTTTT. Encoded protein: CASRASLGVIGEKLFF. The full variable domain, completed using reference TRBV2 and TRBJ1-4, is EPEVTQTPSHQVTQMGQEVILRCVPISNHLYFYWYRQILGQKVEFLVSFYNNEISEKSEIFDDQFSVERPDGSNFTLKIRSTKLEDSAMYFCASRASLGVIGEKLFFGSGTQLSVL.

Details on this clone: One junction end disagrees with the germline gene, perhaps due to a read error. Different DNA sequences within this sample yield the same CDR3. The chain has TRBV5-1 and TRBJ2-7, with D tentatively TRBD1 (6 bases). The CDR3 runs to 11 residues. Per the germline V gene, CDR1 is SGHRS and CDR2 is YFSETQ. As DNA, the CDR3 is TGCGCCTCCCGCGAGGGGGACGAACAGTACTTC. The encoded protein is CASREGDEQYF.

The rearrangement joins TRBV29-1 to TRBJ2-5; 7 bases are a match to TRBD1. Germline V gives CDR1 SQVTM, CDR2 ANQGSEA. The CDR3 covers 19 residues. V lost 5 bases, J lost 4 bases, and 25 bases stayed unmatched. The CDR3 DNA reads TGCAGCGTTCTGTTTTATCTGCAGGGGGAAGCGGAATTCGTAGAGACCCAGTACTTC. This gives the protein CSVLFYLQGEAEFVETQYF.

The chain joins TRBV11-2 to TRBJ1-1, with TRBD1 identical over 9 bases. Trimming removed 4 bases from V and 7 bases from J; junction bases left unmatched: 10. Germline-derived CDR1 and CDR2 are SGHAT and FQNNGV. The CDR3 consists of 15 residues. CDR3 sequence reads: CASSWRDREDVEAFF. As DNA, the CDR3 is TGTGCCAGCAGCTGGAGGGACAGGGAAGACGTTGAAGCTTTCTTT.